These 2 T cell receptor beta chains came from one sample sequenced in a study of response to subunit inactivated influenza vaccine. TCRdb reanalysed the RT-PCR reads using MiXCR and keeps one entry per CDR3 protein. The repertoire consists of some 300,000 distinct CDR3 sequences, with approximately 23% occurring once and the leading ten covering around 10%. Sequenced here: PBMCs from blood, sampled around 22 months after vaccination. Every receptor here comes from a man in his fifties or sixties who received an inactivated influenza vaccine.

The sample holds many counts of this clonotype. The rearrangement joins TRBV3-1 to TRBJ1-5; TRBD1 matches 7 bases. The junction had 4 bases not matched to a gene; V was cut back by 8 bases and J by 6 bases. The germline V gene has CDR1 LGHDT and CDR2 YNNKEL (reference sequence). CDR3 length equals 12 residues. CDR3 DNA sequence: TGTGCCAGCGGGGCAGGGGGTCAGCCCCAGCATTTT. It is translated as CASGAGGQPQHF. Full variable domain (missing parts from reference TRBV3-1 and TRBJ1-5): DTAVSQTPKYLVTQMGNDKSIKCEQNLGHDTMYWYKQDSKKFLKIMFSYNNKELIINETVPNRFSPKSPDKAHLNLHINSLELGDSAVYFCASGAGGQPQHFGDGTRLSIL.

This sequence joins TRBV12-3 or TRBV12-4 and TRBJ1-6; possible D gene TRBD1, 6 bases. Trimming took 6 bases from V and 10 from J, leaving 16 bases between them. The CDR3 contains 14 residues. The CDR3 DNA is TGTGCCAGCAGGGTACAGGGTATAAGATCACCCCTCCACTTT. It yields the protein CASRVQGIRSPLHF.